This T cell receptor beta chain was found in a study of T cell responses to AZD1222 COVID-19 vaccine. General observations from the study: After the peak T cell response, and only then, were repertoires sampled. Donors skewed white British and female; clonal diversity was possibly underestimated.

TCRdb's copy holds only in-frame clones and misses some; the assay was immunoSEQ multiplex PCR. The data show about 130,000 clones, approximately 95% seen once. Points on this clone: The antigen remains undetermined.

Second doses at about 4 or about 12 weeks were pooled. The sample was peripheral blood, taken 28 days after the second AZD1222 dose. The sequence derives from an adult who received the AZD1222 COVID-19 vaccine.

The CDR3 sequence: CASSLRDRSTDTQYF. In nucleotides, the CDR3 is TGTGCCAGCAGCCTCCGGGACAGAAGCACAGATACGCAGTATTTT. The chain joins TRBV3-1 (or the pseudogene TRBV3-2) to TRBJ2-3, with 7 bases identical to TRBD1. V trimming: 4 bases; J trimming: 0 bases; junction bases outside the gene matches: 4. From germline, CDR1 is LGHDT and CDR2 YNNKEL (reference sequence). The length of the CDR3 is 15 residues.